The entry that follows covers one T cell receptor beta chain sequence. The data were obtained in a study of CD8 T cells in Susac syndrome. The germline V gene encodes CDR1 MGHDK and CDR2 SYGVNS. This CDR3 region has 14 residues. Between the trimmed V and J ends, which lost 3 bases and 3 bases, there was a span of 10 bases. It was with random hexamers that roughly 0.5 to 1 ug RNA was reverse transcribed. An immunoSEQ multiplex PCR amplified TCR beta CDR3 over 54 Vbeta and 13 Jbeta. A single record per CDR3 protein comes from TCRdb applying MiXCR to the immunoSEQ multiplex PCR reads. This sample has some 150,000 distinct CDR3 sequences, with approximately 95% found just once. TCR beta from blood CD8+ and CD4+ T cells was sequenced. The control group consisted of healthy donors matched for age and sex.

This clonotype originated in a human donor in good health. Sequenced input: CD4+ T cells from PBMCs. The rearrangement joins TRBV25-1 to TRBJ2-3; possible D gene TRBD1, 5 bases. The CDR3 coding sequence is TGTGCCAGCAGTGATAGAAGGGGTACAGATACGCAGTATTTT. Encoded protein: CASSDRRGTDTQYF.